This T cell receptor beta chain stems from a study of graft-versus-host responses after intestinal transplantation. Turning to this clone: Its antigen is currently unknown.

Profiled with immunoSEQ multiplex PCR; TCRdb holds only in-frame clones, not every one. The table lists over 55,000 clones, approximately 87% of them singletons. The CDR3 is made up of 14 amino acids. V lost 5 bases, J lost 5 bases, and 5 bases stayed unmatched. Germline V gene data show CDR1 as MDHEN and CDR2 as SYDVKM. The TCR originated in a human donor who was the organ donor for an intestinal transplant. The chain carries TRBV28 and TRBJ2-1; 8 positions match TRBD1. The starting material was unstimulated CD4+ T cells sorted from spleen or lymph node cells, obtained before transplant. In DNA form, the CDR3 reads TGTGCCAGCAGTACCGGGACAGGTAACAATGAGCAGTTCTTC. It is translated as CASSTGTGNNEQFF.